The 16 T cell receptor beta chains in this list originate from one sample, sequenced in a study of tumor-infiltrating lymphocytes in oesophageal squamous cell carcinoma. TCRdb independently ran MiXCR on the PCR reads; one entry per CDR3 protein. This table holds over 14,000 distinct CDR3 sequences, roughly 49% found once. Sequencing was performed on esophageal tumor tissue. These receptors all come from a male donor with esophageal squamous cell carcinoma.

The chain uses TRBV28 and TRBJ2-1; a possible D gene is TRBD2 (7 bases). V was clipped by 4 bases and J by 3 bases, with 16 bases between them. CDR1 and CDR2 from the germline V gene are MDHEN and SYDVKM. This CDR3 has 16 residues. The CDR3 nucleotides are TGTGCCAGCAGTTCCGGGGGCGCTAGCGGCTACAATGAGCAGTTCTTC. This codes for CASSSGGASGYNEQFF. Full variable domain (rest looked up from reference TRBV28 and TRBJ2-1): DVKVTQSSRYLVKRTGEKVFLECVQDMDHENMFWYRQDPGLGLRLIYFSYDVKMKEKGDIPEGYSVSREKKERFSLILESASTNQTSMYLCASSSGGASGYNEQFFGPGTRLTVL.

In this sample, this clonotype turned up many times. The chain is built from TRBV6-6 and TRBJ1-2, with D possibly TRBD1 on 5 matching bases. Germline V CDR1 and CDR2: MNHNY, SVGAGI (reference sequence). This CDR3 region has 13 residues. V was shortened by 0 bases and J by 6 bases, with 8 bases between the two germline ends. As DNA, the CDR3 is TGTGCCAGCAGTTACTCTCAGGGAGATGGCTACACCTTC. Residues: CASSYSQGDGYTF.

The chain is built from TRBV7-2 and TRBJ2-6, with TRBD2 matching 8 bases. Trimming cost V 5 bases and J 0 bases; bases outside gene matches: 6. The CDR3 sequence is 17 residues long. Germline V gene sequence: CDR1 SGHTA, CDR2 FQGNSA. For the CDR3, the DNA is TGTGCCAGCAGCCCCCGGGGGGGACCCTCTGGGGCCAACGTCCTGACTTTC. It encodes CASSPRGGPSGANVLTF.

The rearrangement uses TRBV7-3 and TRBJ1-1; weak D call: TRBD1 (5 bases). Germline assignment: CDR1 SGHTA and CDR2 FQGTGA. V dropped 6 bases and J dropped 1 base, with 9 bases sitting between them. The CDR3 is made up of 13 amino acids. In nucleotides, the CDR3 is TGTGCCAGCAGGAGGGACCAGAACACTGAAGCTTTCTTT. It is translated as CASRRDQNTEAFF.

This clonotype was seen only a few times. Here the CDR3 reads CASKEGGGLIYGYTF. The CDR3, as DNA: TGTGCCAGCAAAGAAGGGGGCGGCCTTATCTATGGCTACACCTTC. The chain employs TRBV6-1 and TRBJ1-2; TRBD1 matches 7 bases. The CDR3 has 15 amino acids. The trim removed 7 bases at V and 4 bases at J, leaving 12 bases unmatched. The germline gives CDR1 MNHNS, CDR2 SASEGT.

This clonotype was counted between two and nine times. The chain links TRBV7-6 to TRBJ2-1; 8 nucleotides match TRBD2. Per the germline V gene, CDR1 is SGHVS and CDR2 is FNYEAQ. CDR3 size: 16 residues. V dropped 5 bases and J dropped 8; count of bases not matched to a gene: 14. The CDR3 loop is CASSPSGGRLVDEQFF. CDR3 bases: TGTGCCAGCAGCCCCTCCGGCGGGAGGTTGGTGGATGAGCAGTTCTTC.

The rearrangement joins TRBV7-8 to TRBJ2-1, with 9 bases aligning to TRBD2. CDR3 size: 15 residues. The V gene end was trimmed by 5 bases and the J gene end by 3 bases; junction bases not matched to a gene: 5. Germline V CDR1 and CDR2: SGHVS, FQNEAQ. CDR3 DNA sequence: TGTGCCAGCAGCCTTCTAGCGGGGAACTACAATGAGCAGTTCTTC. This gives the protein CASSLLAGNYNEQFF.

This sequence joins TRBV7-2 and TRBJ2-7, with 7 bases fitting TRBD1. The germline gives CDR1 SGHTA, CDR2 FQGNSA. This CDR3 contains 15 residues. V lost 5 bases, J lost 9 bases, and 16 bases stayed unmatched. The CDR3 sequence: CASSRGKGANSWQYF. The DNA of the CDR3 is TGTGCCAGCAGCCGCGGAAAGGGGGCAAATTCCTGGCAGTACTTC. Drawing the rest from reference TRBV7-2 and TRBJ2-7, the complete variable domain is GAGVSQSPSNKVTEKGKDVELRCDPISGHTALYWYRQSLGQGLEFLIYFQGNSAPDKSGLPSDRFSAERTGGSVSTLTIQRTQQEDSAVYLCASSRGKGANSWQYFGPGTRLTVT.

In its sample, this clonotype was seen many times. The CDR3 protein is CASSNFQGELETQYF. The CDR3 DNA reads as TGTGCCAGCAGCAACTTCCAGGGAGAACTTGAGACCCAGTACTTC. The V and J genes are TRBV6-1 and TRBJ2-5; either TRBD1 or TRBD2 may fit D (5 bases each). The CDR3 extends over 15 amino acids. Trimming took 6 bases from V and 5 from J, leaving 19 bases between them. CDR1 is MNHNS and CDR2 is SASEGT in the germline V gene.

As concerns this clonotype: Without the conserved terminal phenylalanine or tryptophan, this CDR3 likely stems from a read error. The DNA is omitted, as the CDR3 cannot be located on it reliably, and the CDR3 follows TCRdb's listing. The gene calls are TRBV10-3 and TRBJ2-1; the D call in the table, TRBD2, was not verified against the DNA. The CDR3 is made up of 18 amino acids, end residues included. CDR1 and CDR2 from the germline V gene are ENHRY and SYGVKD. This CDR3 is CAISESTGGSANEQFFGA.

By share of the sample, this clonotype is medium-sized (0.01 to 0.1%). DNA for the CDR3: TGTGCCAGCAGGACAGGGTCGGGTCAGCCCCAGCATTTT. Amino acids: CASRTGSGQPQHF. This chain uses TRBV6-1 with TRBJ1-5, with 7 bases matching TRBD1. The CDR3 has 13 residues. The junction had 5 bases not matched to a gene; V was cut back by 6 bases and J by 6 bases. The germline CDR1 and CDR2 sequences are MNHNS and SASEGT.

As concerns this clonotype: Given the absence of the conserved phenylalanine or tryptophan at the CDR3 end, a read error is likely. Because the CDR3's place on the DNA is in doubt, the DNA is left out and the CDR3 is given as listed by TCRdb. The genes are TRBV6-6 and TRBJ1-1; TRBD1 is taken as the D call from the table, unchecked against the DNA. CDR1 is MNHNY and CDR2 is SVGAGI in the germline V gene (reference sequence). The CDR3 has 17 amino acids, counting both end residues. The CDR3 loop is CASSEEVREPTSSTSGQ.

J is TRBJ1-2 and V is TRBV5-6, with 9 bases fitting TRBD1. Germline V gene data show CDR1 as SGHDT and CDR2 as YYEEEE. The V and J ends lost 5 bases and 3 bases, in that order; junction bases with no gene match: 8. The CDR3 covers 15 residues. The CDR3 sequence is CASRLGQGRDYGYTF. CDR3 coding DNA: TGTGCCAGCAGGTTAGGACAGGGGAGAGACTATGGCTACACCTTC.

This clonotype came up many times. The chain has TRBV7-6 and TRBJ2-1, with TRBD2 as a possible D gene (6 bases). V lost 3 bases and J lost 0, with 12 bases in between. The CDR3 spans 16 residues. Germline values: CDR1 SGHVS, CDR2 FNYEAQ. The CDR3 region has the DNA TGTGCCAGCAGCTTTTTAACGGGAGACTCCTACAATGAGCAGTTCTTC. The encoded protein is CASSFLTGDSYNEQFF.

This clonotype turned up a few times. This rearrangement joins TRBV7-2 to TRBJ2-6, with 8 nucleotides matching TRBD2. V was pared by 3 bases and J by 0 bases, with 4 bases of the junction left unmatched. The CDR3 consists of 17 residues. Germline-derived CDR1 and CDR2 are SGHTA and FQGNSA. CDR3 sequence: CASSLGTRSSGANVLTF. CDR3 DNA: TGTGCCAGCAGCTTGGGGACTAGAAGCTCTGGGGCCAACGTCCTGACTTTC.

At least ten counts were recorded for this clonotype. The chain recombines TRBV2 with TRBJ2-7; 8 positions agree with TRBD1. The ends lost 10 bases at V and 7 bases at J; junction bases unmatched: 15. The V gene's germline CDR1 is SNHLY and CDR2 FYNNEI. CDR3 size: 14 residues. The CDR3 here is CATQRGQGYNEQYF. For the CDR3, the DNA is TGTGCCACACAGAGAGGACAGGGCTACAATGAGCAGTACTTC.